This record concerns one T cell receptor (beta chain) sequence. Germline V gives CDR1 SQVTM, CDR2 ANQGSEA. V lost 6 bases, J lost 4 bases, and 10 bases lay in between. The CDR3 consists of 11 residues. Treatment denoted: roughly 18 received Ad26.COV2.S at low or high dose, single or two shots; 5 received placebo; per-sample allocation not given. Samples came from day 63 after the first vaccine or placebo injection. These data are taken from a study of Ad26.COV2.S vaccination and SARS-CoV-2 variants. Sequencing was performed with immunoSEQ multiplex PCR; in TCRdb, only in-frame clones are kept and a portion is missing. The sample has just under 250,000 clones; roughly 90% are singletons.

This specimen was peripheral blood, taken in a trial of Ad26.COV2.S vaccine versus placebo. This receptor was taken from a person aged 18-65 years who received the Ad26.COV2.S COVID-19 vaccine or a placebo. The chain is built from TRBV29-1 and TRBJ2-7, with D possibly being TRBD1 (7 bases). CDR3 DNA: TGCAGCGTCGCAGGGGGGTACGAGCAGTACTTC. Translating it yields CSVAGGYEQYF.